The clone carrying this T cell receptor beta chain was observed a few times. Its matching antigen is unknown. Different DNA sequences within this sample yield the same CDR3. The sort gate was single viable CD3+CD4+CD8-CD45RO+ cells for memory CD4+ T cells. This entry belongs to a study of memory CD4+ T cells and cytomegalovirus serostatus. Study as a whole: Healthy Belgian adult donors included under ten CMV-positive and some 25 CMV-negative people.

Profiled with immunoSEQ multiplex PCR; TCRdb holds only in-frame clones, not every one. Of 55,000 to 75,000 clones in the sample, more than 75% are singletons; the top ten hold roughly 0.9%. Whole-study findings and limits: The CMV-associated TCR signature appears largely within the CD4+ memory repertoire. Each of fewer than 80 CMV-associated TCRbeta sequences occurred in one to five individuals.

Sequencing was performed on memory CD4+ T cells from blood. The clonotype originates from an adult in good health and CMV-seronegative.

The CDR3, as DNA: TGTGCCAGTAGTATCGGGACGGTGAACACTGAAGCTTTCTTT. Its translation is CASSIGTVNTEAFF. The chain employs TRBV19 and TRBJ1-1; TRBD1 is a possible D gene (5 bases). Per germline, CDR1 LNHDA and CDR2 SQIVND (reference sequence). The CDR3 covers 14 residues. V was cut by 3 bases and J by 0 bases, with 8 bases left in between.